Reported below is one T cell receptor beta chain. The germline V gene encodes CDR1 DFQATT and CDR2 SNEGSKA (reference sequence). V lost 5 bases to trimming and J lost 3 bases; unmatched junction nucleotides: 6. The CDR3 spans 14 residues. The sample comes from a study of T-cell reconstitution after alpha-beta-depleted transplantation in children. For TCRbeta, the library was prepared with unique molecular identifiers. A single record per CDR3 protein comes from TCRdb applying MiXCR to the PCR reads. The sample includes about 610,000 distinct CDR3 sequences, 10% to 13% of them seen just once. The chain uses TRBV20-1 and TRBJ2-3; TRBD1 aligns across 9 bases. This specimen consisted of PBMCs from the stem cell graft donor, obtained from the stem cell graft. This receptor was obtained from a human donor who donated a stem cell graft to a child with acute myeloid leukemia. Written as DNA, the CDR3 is TGCAGTGCTGACCAGACAGGGGGGACAGATACGCAGTATTTT. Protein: CSADQTGGTDTQYF.